A single T cell receptor beta chain is shown here with its context. Its target is unknown. Produced via immunoSEQ multiplex PCR; TCRdb's table is partial and in-frame only. Of about 160,000 clones listed, approximately 93% are singletons. The record originates from a study of T cell responses to AZD1222 COVID-19 vaccine. Study-wide results and limits: After two AZD1222 doses, spike-specific TCR breadth and depth rose versus day 0. Most donors were white British, females outnumbered males, and clonal diversity was possibly underestimated. Across the whole spike, CD4 TCRs peaked at regions 160-218 and 743-854. Every sample of the repertoires postdated the peak T cell response.

This clonotype was sampled from an adult in good health. This material consisted of peripheral blood, taken on day 0 of AZD1222 vaccination.

CDR3 sequence (DNA): TGCGCCAGCAGCTTAGCCGGGACAGGGCATGAAAAACTGTTTTTT. The encoded protein is CASSLAGTGHEKLFF. The chain is built from TRBV5-1 and TRBJ1-4, with TRBD1 identical over 9 bases. With V trimmed by 2 bases and J by 6 bases, 5 bases remained unmatched. Germline CDR1 reads SGHRS; CDR2 reads YFSETQ. This CDR3 has 15 residues.